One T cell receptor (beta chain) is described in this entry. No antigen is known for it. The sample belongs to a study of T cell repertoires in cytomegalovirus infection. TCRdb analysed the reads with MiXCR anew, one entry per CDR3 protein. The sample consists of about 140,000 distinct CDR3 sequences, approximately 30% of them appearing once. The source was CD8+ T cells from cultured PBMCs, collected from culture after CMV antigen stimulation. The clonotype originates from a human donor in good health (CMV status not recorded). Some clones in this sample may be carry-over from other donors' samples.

Here the CDR3 DNA reads TGTGCCAGCAGCTTGGAGGGACAGGGTTTTGAAAAACTGTTTTTT. Protein: CASSLEGQGFEKLFF. The rearrangement uses TRBV5-5 and TRBJ1-4; 9 positions agree with TRBD1. The CDR3 runs 15 residues. J lost 7 bases, V lost 0 bases, and 4 bases had no gene match. Per germline, CDR1 SGHKS and CDR2 YYEKEE (reference sequence).